A single sample gave rise to the 13 T cell receptor beta chains below, sequenced in a study of T cell repertoires in cytomegalovirus infection. TCRdb passed the reads through MiXCR, listing each CDR3 protein once. The sample records 550,000 to 850,000 distinct CDR3 sequences, around 31% being singletons. These receptors are not linked to any known antigen. Sequences were derived from cultured PBMCs, sampled from culture after CMV antigen stimulation. The source is a human donor in good health (CMV status not recorded). Some clones in this sample may be carry-over from other donors' samples.

This clonotype was counted between two and nine times. The chain joins TRBV7-9 to TRBJ2-7; 7 nucleotides align to TRBD2. V gave up 7 bases and J gave up 3 bases; unmatched junction bases: 12. Germline V CDR1 and CDR2: SEHNR, FQNEAQ (reference sequence). The CDR3 consists of 15 residues. CDR3 coding DNA: TGTGCCAGCACCCGAAAGGGTGCTAGCGGCTACGAGCAGTACTTC. Protein: CASTRKGASGYEQYF. Based on the CDR3 plus reference TRBV7-9 and TRBJ2-7, the full variable domain is DTGVSQNPRHKITKRGQNVTFRCDPISEHNRLYWYRQTLGQGPEFLTYFQNEAQLEKSRLLSDRFSAERPKGSFSTLEIQRTEQGDSAMYLCASTRKGASGYEQYFGPGTRLTVT.

With regard to this clonotype: Being one base from a much bigger clone, this may be a read error. The chain recombines TRBV7-2 with TRBJ2-5; D perhaps matches TRBD2 (6 bases). V lost 5 bases and J 3 bases, leaving 13 bases between the germline ends. The CDR3 consists of 14 residues. CDR1 and CDR2 from the germline V gene are SGHTA and FQGNSA. The CDR3 spells CASSPVGEEETQYF. The CDR3 DNA sequence: TGTGCCAGCAGCCCCGTGGGGGAGGAAGAGACCCAGTACTTC. Together with reference TRBV7-2 and TRBJ2-5, the CDR3 gives the full variable domain: GAGVSQSPSNKVTEKGKDVELRCDPISGHTALYWYRQSLGQGLEFLIYFQGNSAPDKSGLPSDRFSAERTGGSVSTLTIQRTQQEDSAVYLCASSPVGEEETQYFGPGTRLLVL.

V gene TRBV4-2 combines with J gene TRBJ2-7; D call uncertain. The germline V and J ends were trimmed by 0 bases and 3 bases, with 18 bases remaining between them. CDR3 length: 17 amino acids. The germline CDR1 and CDR2 sequences are LGHNA and YNFKEQ. The CDR3 loop reads CASSQDGERRIIYEQYF. The CDR3, as DNA: TGTGCCAGCAGCCAAGATGGTGAGCGCCGGATTATCTACGAGCAGTACTTC.

The chain is built from TRBV6-6 and TRBJ1-5; D unclear. The V gene lost 0 bases and the J gene lost 4 bases, with 19 bases spanning the gap. CDR3 length: 18 amino acids. Germline loops: CDR1 MNHNY, CDR2 SVGAGI (reference sequence). The CDR3 reads CASSYSRVGSLANQPQHF. The CDR3 region has the DNA TGTGCCAGCAGTTACTCGAGGGTCGGCAGTCTAGCAAATCAGCCCCAGCATTTT.

The gene calls are TRBV20-1 and TRBJ1-6, with D unresolved. V was cut by 1 base and J by 8 bases, with 18 bases left in between. This CDR3 has 16 residues. CDR1 is DFQATT, CDR2 SNEGSKA, per germline (reference sequence). The CDR3 region is CSARAPLAVTYSPLHF. Written as DNA, the CDR3 is TGCAGTGCTAGAGCCCCCCTGGCAGTCACTTATTCACCCCTCCACTTT.

The gene calls are TRBV7-6 and TRBJ2-3; 8 bases map to TRBD1. Trimming removed 5 bases from V and 5 bases from J; junction bases left unmatched: 6. This CDR3 contains 14 residues. CDR1 SGHVS and CDR2 FNYEAQ come from the germline V gene. In DNA, the CDR3 is TGTGCCAGCAGCGCCGAGACAGGGGTAGATACGCAGTATTTT. As protein: CASSAETGVDTQYF.

This chain links TRBV10-3 with TRBJ1-1; no firm D call. V lost 0 bases to trimming and J lost 1 base, with 9 bases between them. The germline V gene encodes CDR1 ENHRY and CDR2 SYGVKD. The CDR3 loop spans 15 amino acids. CDR3 residues: CAISESEGWNTEAFF. The CDR3 DNA is TGTGCCATCAGTGAGTCGGAAGGGTGGAACACTGAAGCTTTCTTT.

This clonotype was picked up a small number of times. The chain employs TRBV2 and TRBJ1-5; D is unresolved. Trimming cost V 2 bases and J 0 bases, with 11 bases left between them. Per germline, CDR1 SNHLY and CDR2 FYNNEI. CDR3 size: 16 residues. The CDR3 bases are TGTGCCAGCAGTGAAACGGGATTCTATAGCAATCAGCCCCAGCATTTT. As protein: CASSETGFYSNQPQHF.

The V gene is TRBV3-1, the J gene TRBJ2-1; 9 bases line up with TRBD2. This CDR3 spans 14 amino acids. V dropped 6 bases and J dropped 7; count of bases not matched to a gene: 7. The germline V gene has CDR1 LGHDT and CDR2 YNNKEL (reference sequence). CDR3 bases: TGTGCCAGCAGAAGTTCCGCGGGAGGGAATGAGCAGTTCTTC. Translating it yields CASRSSAGGNEQFF.

For this clonotype: This clone may be a read error of a much larger clone one base away. This sequence joins TRBV7-2 and TRBJ2-1; 8 bases agree with TRBD2. J was trimmed by 10 bases and V by 7 bases; bases with no gene match: 15. Germline V lookup: CDR1 SGHTA, CDR2 FQGNSA. The CDR3 runs to 15 residues. For the CDR3, the DNA is TGTGCCAGCAACCCTCCGGCGGGAGGCCCGCGGGAGCAGTTCTTC. This encodes CASNPPAGGPREQFF.

This clonotype was observed many times. V gene TRBV12-3 or TRBV12-4 combines with J gene TRBJ1-4; TRBD1 agrees at 8 bases. V dropped 5 bases and J dropped 1; count of bases not matched to a gene: 0. CDR3 size: 14 residues. CDR3 nucleotide sequence: TGTGCCAGCAGTGACAGGGGAACTAATGAAAAACTGTTTTTT. As protein: CASSDRGTNEKLFF.

In its sample, this clonotype was seen a few times. This chain uses TRBV27 with TRBJ2-2; D gene unclear. CDR1 and CDR2 (germline): MNHEY, SMNVEV (reference sequence). The V gene lost 7 bases and the J gene lost 6 bases, with 9 bases spanning the gap. CDR3 size: 12 residues. CDR3: CASTPGAGELFF. As DNA, the CDR3 is TGTGCCAGCACCCCTGGGGCCGGGGAGCTGTTTTTT.

This clonotype appeared a few times. The chain links TRBV28 to TRBJ2-7; D unclear. V shed 3 bases and J shed 3 bases, with 12 bases lying between them. This CDR3 spans 14 amino acids. Germline-derived CDR1 and CDR2 are MDHEN and SYDVKM. The CDR3 sequence: CASSFYRGLYEQYF. The CDR3 DNA reads TGTGCCAGCAGTTTTTACAGAGGCCTCTACGAGCAGTACTTC.